The 6 T cell receptor beta chains below come from one sample, sequenced in a study of blood T cell repertoires in COVID-19. Only in-frame clones appear in the TCRdb table, and some are missing; sequencing was by immunoSEQ multiplex PCR. The sample lists roughly 100,000 clones, more than 75% occurring once. Sequenced: peripheral blood. Source of these receptors: a human donor in a cohort sampled during active COVID-19.

V and J are TRBV3-1 (or the pseudogene TRBV3-2) and TRBJ2-7, with TRBD2 matching 9 bases. CDR3 length: 17 residues. With V trimmed by 0 bases and J by 5 bases, 11 bases remained unmatched. Germline V lookup: CDR1 LGHDT, CDR2 YNNKEL (reference sequence). For the CDR3, the DNA is TGTGCCAGCAGCCAAGAGCTAGCGGGATTCGCGAGCCACGAGCAGTACTTC. It encodes CASSQELAGFASHEQYF.

This clone has just one count. The chain employs TRBV5-1 and TRBJ2-3, with 14 bases identical to TRBD2. The V and J ends lost 4 bases and 4 bases, in that order; junction bases with no gene match: 5. There are 16 residues in the CDR3. CDR1 is SGHRS and CDR2 is YFSETQ in the germline V gene. CDR3 bases: TGCGCCAGCAGCCTAGGGACTAGCGGGAGTTCAGATACGCAGTATTTT. Encoded protein: CASSLGTSGSSDTQYF.

The CDR3 DNA sequence: TGCAGCGTTGTGGGACAGGGTATAAACTATGGCTACACCTTC. Encoded protein: CSVVGQGINYGYTF. The chain links TRBV29-1 to TRBJ1-2; 9 bases are shared with TRBD1. After removal of 4 bases from V and 2 bases from J, the junction contained 5 bases not matched to a gene. The CDR3 is 14 residues long. Germline lookup yields CDR1 SQVTM and CDR2 ANQGSEA.

This clone was picked up one time. The chain couples TRBV5-1 to TRBJ2-1; 10 bases line up with TRBD1. Germline V CDR1 and CDR2: SGHRS, YFSETQ. V lost 3 bases to trimming and J lost 7 bases; unmatched junction nucleotides: 7. CDR3 length: 15 amino acids. CDR3 in DNA: TGCGCCAGCAGCTATCCGGGACAGGGGTCAAATGAGCAGTTCTTC. It is translated as CASSYPGQGSNEQFF.

The chain joins TRBV7-4 to TRBJ1-4, with 9 bases lining up with TRBD1. CDR1 is SGHVT and CDR2 is SQSDAQ in the germline V gene. After removal of 4 bases from V and 1 base from J, the junction contained 13 bases not matched to a gene. This CDR3 has 19 residues. The CDR3 DNA follows: TGTGCCAGCAGCTACGCGGGACAGGGAGAGGTTGAAACTAATGAAAAACTGTTTTTT. Encoded protein: CASSYAGQGEVETNEKLFF.

The V call is TRBV20-1, the J call TRBJ2-7; tentative D call: TRBD2 (5 bases). V was pared by 6 bases and J by 2 bases, with 8 bases between. Per the germline V gene, CDR1 is DFQATT and CDR2 is SNEGSKA (reference sequence). The CDR3 runs 11 residues. The CDR3 here is CSAGDTYEQYF. CDR3 in DNA: TGCAGTGCGGGAGATACCTACGAGCAGTACTTC.